Below, one TCR beta chain is given with its context. The entry originates in a study of blood T cell repertoires in COVID-19. Study in general: The cDNA or gDNA used as material had been derived from T cells, B-cell-depleted T cells, or PBMCs.

Data came from immunoSEQ multiplex PCR; TCRdb stores just in-frame clones and leaves some out. The table lists 250,000 to 350,000 clones, 88% of them singletons, with just under 9.5% in the top ten. The CDR3 is 16 amino acids. Germline CDR1 is ENHRY and CDR2 is SYGVKD. The V gene lost 0 bases and the J gene lost 7 bases, with 18 bases spanning the gap. The sample was peripheral blood. The TCR comes from a man aged 18 to 35 with active or convalescent COVID-19. The rearrangement links TRBV10-3 to TRBJ1-2; D perhaps matches TRBD1 (5 bases). CDR3 loop: CAISESYGGGSAGYTF. CDR3 nucleotides: TGTGCCATCAGTGAGTCGTACGGCGGGGGTTCCGCTGGCTACACCTTC.